Listed here is a single T cell receptor beta chain. The CDR3 has 14 residues. The V gene lost 6 bases and the J gene lost 3 bases, with 14 bases spanning the gap. CDR1 is ENHRY and CDR2 is SYGVKD in the germline V gene. The sample originates from a study of T cell responses to AZD1222 COVID-19 vaccine. Clones were read by immunoSEQ multiplex PCR, and TCRdb kept only the in-frame ones, dropping some. Among more than 85,000 clones listed, roughly 86% were seen once. The sample consisted of peripheral blood, taken on day 0 of AZD1222 vaccination. The chain employs TRBV10-3 and TRBJ2-5; possible D gene TRBD1, 5 bases. This clonotype originated in an adult in good health. CDR3 bases: TGTGCCATCAGCCCCGATATCAGGGAAGAGACCCAGTACTTC. This translates into CAISPDIREETQYF.